This TCR beta chain was sequenced during a study of T cell responses to AZD1222 COVID-19 vaccine. The study, taken as a whole, reports: Dominant at 160-218 and 743-854, vaccine-associated CD4 TCRs also spanned spike. Among the donors, most were white British and more were female, and clonal diversity was possibly underestimated. Targeting of unmutated variant regions was reportedly seen in nearly half of spike-specific TCRs. Without day 14 samples, only post-peak T cell repertoires were studied.

Generated by immunoSEQ multiplex PCR, the TCRdb table keeps only in-frame clones and is missing some. The sample lists approximately 180,000 clones, approximately 92% seen once, with more than 9% in the top ten. In regard to this clone: Its antigen is undetermined.

The sequence derives from an adult in good health. Sample: peripheral blood, taken on day 0 of AZD1222 vaccination.

The CDR3 is CASSETRLSYEQYF. The CDR3 region has the DNA TGTGCCAGCAGTGAGACTAGACTCTCCTACGAGCAGTACTTC. The genes are TRBV6-1 and TRBJ2-7; tentative D call: TRBD2 (6 bases). V lost 3 bases, J lost 0 bases, and 9 bases lay in between. Germline CDR1 MNHNS, CDR2 SASEGT. The CDR3 is 14 residues long.